These 3 T cell receptor beta chains came from one sample sequenced in a study of T cell clonotyping in hematopoietic cell transplantation. This table comes from immunoSEQ multiplex PCR, and its TCRdb copy is limited to in-frame clones, with some not included. The sample has around 1,300 clones, approximately 97% seen once; the top ten hold 2% to 2.5%. The sequencing here drew on PBMCs, taken 180 days after allogeneic stem cell transplant. The source of these receptors is a male patient aged 50 to 59 who had an allogeneic stem cell transplant from a related donor, so the T cells may come from the graft donor. Some clones in this sample may be carry-over from other donors' samples.

CDR3 region: CASSGGLATYEQYF. In DNA, the CDR3 is TGTGCCAGCAGCGGGGGGCTAGCGACCTACGAGCAGTACTTC. This chain joins TRBV5-4 and TRBJ2-7; D tentatively fits TRBD1 or TRBD2 (6 bases each). V lost 4 bases and J 2 bases, leaving 13 bases between the germline ends. The CDR3 runs to 14 residues. From germline, CDR1 is SGHNT and CDR2 YYREEE (reference sequence).

V usage is TRBV6-5 and J usage is TRBJ1-1; D is ambiguous. The V and J ends lost 0 bases and 4 bases respectively, with 9 bases between them. The CDR3 contains 14 residues. Per the germline V gene, CDR1 is MNHEY and CDR2 is SVGAGI. CDR3 in amino acids: CASSYSFSGTEAFF. CDR3 DNA sequence: TGTGCCAGCAGTTACTCATTCAGTGGCACTGAAGCTTTCTTT.

V is TRBV10-3 and J is TRBJ1-2; the match to TRBD1 covers 7 bases. This CDR3 has 14 residues. Trimming removed 6 bases from V and 7 bases from J; junction bases left unmatched: 11. The germline V gene encodes CDR1 ENHRY and CDR2 SYGVKD. The CDR3: CAIRPGGTASGYTF. CDR3 DNA: TGTGCCATCAGACCCGGCGGGACAGCGAGTGGCTACACCTTC.